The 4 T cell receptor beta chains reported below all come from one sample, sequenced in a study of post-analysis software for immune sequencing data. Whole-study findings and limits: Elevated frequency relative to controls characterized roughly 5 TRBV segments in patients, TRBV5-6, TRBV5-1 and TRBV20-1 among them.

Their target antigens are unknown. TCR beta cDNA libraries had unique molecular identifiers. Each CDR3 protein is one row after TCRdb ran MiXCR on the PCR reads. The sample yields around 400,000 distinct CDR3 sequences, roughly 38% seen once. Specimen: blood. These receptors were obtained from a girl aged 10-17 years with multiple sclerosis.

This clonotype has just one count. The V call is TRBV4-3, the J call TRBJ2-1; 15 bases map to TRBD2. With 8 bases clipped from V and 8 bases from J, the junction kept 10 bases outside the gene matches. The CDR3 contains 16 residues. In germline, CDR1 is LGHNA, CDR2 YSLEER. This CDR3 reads CASRRGLAGGRDEQFF. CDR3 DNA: TGCGCCAGCCGCCGCGGACTAGCGGGGGGGCGGGATGAGCAGTTCTTC.

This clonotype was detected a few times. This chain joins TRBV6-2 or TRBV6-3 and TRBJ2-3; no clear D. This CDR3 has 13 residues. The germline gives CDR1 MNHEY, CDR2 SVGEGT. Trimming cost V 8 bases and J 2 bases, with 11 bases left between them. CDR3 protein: CASHLGFTDTQYF. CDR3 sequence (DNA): TGTGCCAGCCACCTAGGGTTCACAGATACGCAGTATTTT.

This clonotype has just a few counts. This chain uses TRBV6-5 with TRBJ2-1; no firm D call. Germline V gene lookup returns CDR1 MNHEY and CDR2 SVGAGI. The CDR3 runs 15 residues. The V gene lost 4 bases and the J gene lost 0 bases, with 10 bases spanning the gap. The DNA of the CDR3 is TGTGCCAGCAGTTTCGGACGGAGCTCCTACAATGAGCAGTTCTTC. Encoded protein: CASSFGRSSYNEQFF.

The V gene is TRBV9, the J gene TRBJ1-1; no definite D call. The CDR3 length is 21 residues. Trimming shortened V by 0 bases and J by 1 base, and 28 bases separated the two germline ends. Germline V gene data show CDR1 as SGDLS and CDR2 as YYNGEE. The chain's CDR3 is CASSVDVAKGPEVPPNTEAFF. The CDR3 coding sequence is TGTGCCAGCAGCGTAGATGTCGCGAAGGGCCCGGAGGTCCCACCGAACACTGAAGCTTTCTTT.